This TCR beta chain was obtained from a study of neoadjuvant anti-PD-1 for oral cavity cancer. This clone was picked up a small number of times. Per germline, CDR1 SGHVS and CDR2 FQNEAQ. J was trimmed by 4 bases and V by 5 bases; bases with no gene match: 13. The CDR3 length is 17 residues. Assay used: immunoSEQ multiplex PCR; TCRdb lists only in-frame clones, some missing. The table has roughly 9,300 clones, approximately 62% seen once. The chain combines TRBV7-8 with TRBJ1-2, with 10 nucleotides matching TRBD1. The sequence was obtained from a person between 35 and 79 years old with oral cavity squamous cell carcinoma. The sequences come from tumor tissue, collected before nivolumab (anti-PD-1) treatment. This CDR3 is CASSLRSLGQGVYGYTF. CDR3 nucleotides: TGTGCCAGCAGCCTTAGATCACTCGGACAGGGGGTCTATGGCTACACCTTC.